The source of this T cell receptor (beta chain) is a study of T cell responses to AZD1222 COVID-19 vaccine. Sequencing was performed with immunoSEQ multiplex PCR; in TCRdb, only in-frame clones are kept and a portion is missing. The profile covers some 80,000 clones, with approximately 86% appearing a single time and around 5.1% taken by the ten largest. Germline CDR1 and CDR2: KGHDR and SFDVKD. Trimming removed 4 bases at V and 6 bases at J, with 28 bases between. This CDR3 spans 19 amino acids. This chain joins TRBV24-1 and TRBJ2-3; D perhaps matches TRBD1 (6 bases). Source: peripheral blood, taken on day 0 of MenACWY control vaccination. The clonotype was recovered from an adult in good health. CDR3 nucleotide sequence: TGTGCCACCAGTGACCCAGGGGACCAAGAGGACCGGGCCTTTGATACGCAGTATTTT. It specifies CATSDPGDQEDRAFDTQYF.